The entry below describes one TCR beta chain. The entry originates in a study of identical twins. Germline V gene data show CDR1 as MNHEY and CDR2 as SVGEGT. V shed 10 bases and J 7 bases; nucleotides not matched to a gene: 9. This CDR3 is 12 amino acids long. TCRdb processed the 5' RACE reads anew with MiXCR; each CDR3 protein has one entry. The sample lists 470,000 or so distinct CDR3 sequences, approximately 25% occurring once. The data were also submitted as part of a second study, on T cells expressing NK-cell markers.

The source material was CD4+ T cells sorted from blood. The chain recombines TRBV6-2 or TRBV6-3 with TRBJ2-5; TRBD2 agrees at 7 bases. The receptor comes from a woman in her late teens or twenties in good health. The CDR3 sequence is CAIREGSRTQYF. The CDR3 DNA is TGTGCCATCAGGGAGGGGAGCCGGACCCAGTACTTC.